A selection of T cell receptor beta chains follows, all from one sample in a study of shared clonotypes between healthy human individuals. Sequenced by immunoSEQ multiplex PCR; TCRdb stores in-frame clones only, minus some. The sample carries over a million clones, 75% to 85% recorded once. Sequencing was carried out using memory CD4+ T cells from PBMCs. The receptors were sampled from a man aged 18 to 29 in good health. Some clones in this sample may be carry-over from other donors' samples. Both conserved end residues are part of each CDR3. The order of the fields is clone size, V gene, D gene, J gene, CDR3 protein, CDR3 DNA. A D gene is named only where the DNA matches it firmly. The size entry is marked missing in some rows and otherwise reads once, few, many or a size class.

size: NA; V: TRBV5-1; D: TRBD2; J: TRBJ2-1; CDR3: CASSTTSVSNEQFF; DNA: TGCGCCAGCAGCACAACTAGCGTTTCGAATGAGCAGTTCTTC
size: NA; V: TRBV6-1; D: TRBD1; J: TRBJ2-1; CDR3: CASSEGRQGGHSEQFF; DNA: TGTGCCAGCAGTGAAGGAAGACAGGGGGGCCATAGTGAGCAGTTCTTC
size: NA; V: TRBV7-2; D: NA; J: TRBJ1-1; CDR3: CASRPTGTRTEAFF; DNA: TGTGCCAGCAGACCAACAGGGACTCGGACTGAAGCTTTCTTT
size: NA; V: TRBV7-9; D: NA; J: TRBJ2-6; CDR3: CASKKGSGANVLTF; DNA: TGTGCCAGCAAGAAAGGGTCTGGGGCCAACGTCCTGACTTTC
size: few; V: TRBV5-4; D: TRBD1; J: TRBJ2-7; CDR3: CASSFTGTATYEQYF; DNA: TGTGCCAGCAGTTTTACCGGGACAGCAACCTACGAGCAGTACTTC
size: NA; V: TRBV11-1; D: NA; J: TRBJ2-2; CDR3: CASSLGDAGELFF; DNA: TGTGCCAGCAGCTTAGGGGACGCCGGGGAGCTGTTTTTT
size: NA; V: TRBV10-3; D: NA; J: TRBJ2-2; CDR3: CAISDFGQGSAGELFF; DNA: TGTGCCATCAGTGATTTTGGCCAGGGCTCTGCCGGGGAGCTGTTTTTT
size: once; V: TRBV6-5; D: NA; J: TRBJ2-5; CDR3: CASTIRGSSGETQYF; DNA: TGTGCCAGCACCATCCGGGGGAGTAGTGGGGAGACCCAGTACTTC
size: NA; V: TRBV9; D: NA; J: TRBJ2-3; CDR3: CASSPPPLSTDTQYF; DNA: TGTGCCAGCAGCCCCCCGCCCCTGAGCACAGATACGCAGTATTTT
size: once; V: TRBV7-9; D: NA; J: TRBJ2-5; CDR3: CASSLGGWETQYF; DNA: TGTGCCAGCAGCTTAGGTGGGTGGGAGACCCAGTACTTC
size: NA; V: TRBV9; D: NA; J: TRBJ1-3; CDR3: CASSVGFSGNTIYF; DNA: TGTGCCAGCAGCGTAGGCTTTTCTGGAAACACCATATATTTT
size: NA; V: TRBV19; D: NA; J: TRBJ1-2; CDR3: CASSIATGGGYTF; DNA: TGTGCCAGTAGTATAGCTACAGGAGGAGGCTACACCTTC
size: NA; V: TRBV28; D: TRBD1; J: TRBJ2-7; CDR3: CASSLSGGISYEQYF; DNA: TGTGCCAGCAGTTTATCAGGGGGCATCTCTTACGAGCAGTACTTC
size: NA; V: TRBV4-1; D: TRBD2; J: TRBJ2-2; CDR3: CASNQALGLVSGGELFF; DNA: TGCGCCAGCAACCAAGCCCTGGGACTAGTCTCGGGGGGGGAGCTGTTTTTT
size: NA; V: TRBV7-6; D: TRBD2; J: TRBJ2-7; CDR3: CASSSQAGGYEQYF; DNA: TGTGCCAGCAGCTCCCAAGCGGGAGGCTACGAGCAGTACTTC
size: few; V: TRBV29-1; D: NA; J: TRBJ1-4; CDR3: CSVEIRGKLFF; DNA: TGCAGCGTTGAGATCAGGGGAAAACTGTTTTTT
size: NA; V: TRBV7-3; D: NA; J: TRBJ1-1; CDR3: CASSSGQSDSEAFF; DNA: TGTGCCAGCAGCTCCGGACAAAGTGACAGTGAAGCTTTCTTT
size: NA; V: TRBV27; D: NA; J: TRBJ2-7; CDR3: CASSLIQTHEQYF; DNA: TGTGCCAGCAGTTTAATTCAGACCCACGAGCAGTACTTC
size: few; V: TRBV11-3; D: NA; J: TRBJ2-2; CDR3: CASREELSELFF; DNA: TGTGCCAGCAGGGAGGAGCTATCGGAGCTGTTTTTT
size: few; V: TRBV29-1; D: TRBD1; J: TRBJ1-1; CDR3: CSVTGGTEAFF; DNA: TGCAGCGTTACAGGGGGAACTGAAGCTTTCTTT
size: NA; V: TRBV2; D: NA; J: TRBJ2-2; CDR3: CASRPGGRATTGELFF; DNA: TGTGCCAGCAGGCCGGGCGGCAGGGCTACCACCGGGGAGCTGTTTTTT
size: few; V: TRBV19; D: NA; J: TRBJ1-5; CDR3: CASIDRGTNNQPQHF; DNA: TGTGCCAGTATCGACCGAGGCACGAACAATCAGCCCCAGCATTTT
size: NA; V: TRBV5-4; D: TRBD2; J: TRBJ2-1; CDR3: CASVGGRSYNEQFF; DNA: TGTGCCAGCGTTGGCGGGAGGTCCTACAATGAGCAGTTCTTC
size: NA; V: TRBV28; D: TRBD1; J: TRBJ2-7; CDR3: CASSLQSGGPSAYEQYF; DNA: TGTGCCAGCAGTTTACAATCAGGGGGCCCCAGCGCCTACGAGCAGTACTTC
size: NA; V: TRBV28; D: NA; J: TRBJ1-3; CDR3: CASSSGTNRGNTIYF; DNA: TGTGCCAGCAGTTCCGGAACCAACCGAGGAAACACCATATATTTT
size: NA; V: TRBV5-4; D: NA; J: TRBJ2-7; CDR3: CASSLEGGYRDEQYF; DNA: TGTGCCAGCAGCTTGGAGGGGGGCTATCGGGACGAGCAGTACTTC
size: NA; V: TRBV28; D: NA; J: TRBJ2-7; CDR3: CASRKRSYEQYF; DNA: TGTGCCAGCAGAAAGCGCTCCTACGAGCAGTACTTC
size: NA; V: TRBV27; D: NA; J: TRBJ2-1; CDR3: CASSPRLVGHNEQFF; DNA: TGTGCCAGCAGTCCCAGACTAGTAGGCCACAATGAGCAGTTCTTC
size: NA; V: TRBV5-1; D: NA; J: TRBJ2-3; CDR3: CASSLVASALADTQYF; DNA: TGCGCCAGCAGCTTGGTGGCGTCTGCCCTGGCAGATACGCAGTATTTT
size: NA; V: TRBV28; D: NA; J: TRBJ1-2; CDR3: CASSLVDRNLYGYTF; DNA: TGTGCCAGCAGTTTAGTGGACCGGAACCTCTATGGCTACACCTTC
size: NA; V: TRBV30; D: NA; J: TRBJ2-4; CDR3: CAWRPTKNIQYF; DNA: TGTGCCTGGAGGCCTACCAAAAACATTCAGTACTTC
size: NA; V: TRBV7-9; D: TRBD1; J: TRBJ2-2; CDR3: CAISIGTGTTGELFF; DNA: TGTGCCATCTCAATCGGGACAGGGACCACCGGGGAGCTGTTTTTT
size: NA; V: TRBV6-6; D: TRBD1; J: TRBJ1-2; CDR3: CATYRGQGYTF; DNA: TGTGCCACCTACAGGGGGCAAGGCTACACCTTC
size: NA; V: TRBV6-1; D: TRBD1; J: TRBJ1-5; CDR3: CASSPRTGGNQPQHF; DNA: TGTGCCAGCAGCCCCCGGACAGGGGGCAATCAGCCCCAGCATTTT
size: NA; V: TRBV5-4; D: NA; J: TRBJ2-2; CDR3: CASSFYTGSGELFF; DNA: TGTGCCAGCAGCTTTTATACTGGGTCCGGGGAGCTGTTTTTT
size: NA; V: TRBV5-1; D: NA; J: TRBJ1-1; CDR3: CASSWGPPDNTEAFF; DNA: TGCGCCAGCAGCTGGGGGCCGCCTGACAACACTGAAGCTTTCTTT
size: NA; V: TRBV7-3; D: NA; J: TRBJ2-2; CDR3: CASSFQATGELFF; DNA: TGTGCCAGCAGCTTTCAAGCGACCGGGGAGCTGTTTTTT
size: many; V: TRBV9; D: TRBD2; J: TRBJ2-7; CDR3: CASSARGSTYEQYF; DNA: TGTGCCAGCAGCGCTCGCGGGAGTACTTACGAGCAGTACTTC
size: once; V: TRBV5-1; D: NA; J: TRBJ2-5; CDR3: CASWGASGEETQYF; DNA: TGCGCCAGCTGGGGGGCTAGCGGTGAAGAGACCCAGTACTTC
size: NA; V: TRBV20-1; D: TRBD1; J: TRBJ1-5; CDR3: CSARTGGPQHF; DNA: TGCAGTGCCCGGACAGGGGGGCCCCAGCATTTT
size: NA; V: TRBV30; D: NA; J: TRBJ1-2; CDR3: CAWSGEGYGYTF; DNA: TGTGCCTGGAGCGGTGAAGGTTATGGCTACACCTTC
size: many; V: TRBV28; D: NA; J: TRBJ2-5; CDR3: CASSSAQTQETQYF; DNA: TGTGCCAGCTCTTCTGCACAGACTCAAGAGACCCAGTACTTC
size: NA; V: TRBV6-1; D: NA; J: TRBJ1-4; CDR3: CASSAPIGGTNEKLFF; DNA: TGTGCCAGCAGTGCCCCGATAGGGGGGACTAATGAAAAACTGTTTTTT
size: NA; V: TRBV5-6; D: NA; J: TRBJ2-6; CDR3: CASSAVRSGANVLTF; DNA: TGTGCCAGCAGCGCCGTCCGCTCTGGGGCCAACGTCCTGACTTTC
size: NA; V: TRBV12-5; D: NA; J: TRBJ1-1; CDR3: CASGFSGGLMNTEAFF; DNA: TGTGCTAGTGGTTTTTCGGGGGGCCTAATGAACACTGAAGCTTTCTTT
size: NA; V: TRBV4-1; D: NA; J: TRBJ2-7; CDR3: CASSQETLGEQYF; DNA: TGCGCCAGCAGCCAAGAAACATTAGGCGAGCAGTACTTC
size: NA; V: TRBV7-2; D: TRBD1; J: TRBJ2-1; CDR3: CASSQVGQGIDEQFF; DNA: TGTGCCAGCAGCCAGGTTGGACAGGGGATCGATGAGCAGTTCTTC
size: NA; V: TRBV19; D: NA; J: TRBJ2-3; CDR3: CASSPDWARADTQYF; DNA: TGTGCCAGTAGTCCCGACTGGGCCCGAGCAGATACGCAGTATTTT
size: many; V: TRBV10-3; D: NA; J: TRBJ1-5; CDR3: CAISESSFTGRNQPQHF; DNA: TGTGCCATCAGTGAGTCGAGCTTTACAGGGCGTAATCAGCCCCAGCATTTT
size: NA; V: TRBV19; D: NA; J: TRBJ2-3; CDR3: CASSIWASADTQYF; DNA: TGTGCCAGTAGTATTTGGGCTAGCGCAGATACGCAGTATTTT
size: few; V: TRBV11-2; D: TRBD1; J: TRBJ2-2; CDR3: CASSNPTRGPNTGELFF; DNA: TGTGCCAGCAGCAATCCGACCAGGGGGCCGAACACCGGGGAGCTGTTTTTT
size: NA; V: TRBV6-1; D: NA; J: TRBJ1-2; CDR3: CASSEAWGSGGGYTF; DNA: TGTGCCAGCAGTGAGGCGTGGGGGAGCGGTGGTGGCTACACCTTC